This TCR beta chain was obtained from a study of tumor-infiltrating lymphocytes in primary liver carcinoma. Whole-study findings and limits: It was tumor-adjacent and tumor-blood pairs that overlapped less than tumor region pairs did.

The input was 450 to 500 ng total RNA; TCR beta cDNA was made from it with a constant-region primer. Sequencing libraries for TCR beta derived from three nested multiplex PCR rounds that used slightly modified ARM-PCR. Running 9 to 10 cycles apiece, the first two PCR rounds relied on TRBV1-TRBV30 forward primers together with a C-beta reverse primer. MiXCR, run by TCRdb on the multiplex PCR reads, gives a single entry per CDR3 protein. Among almost 200,000 distinct CDR3 sequences, around three fifths were seen once, and the ten largest hold roughly 6.4%. This CDR3 spans 15 amino acids. The count of this clonotype is one. Its antigen remains unidentified. This may be a read error, as it is one base from a much larger clone. For blood RNA, unsorted whole blood served as the source, and germline DNA was extracted too.

Sequencing used peripheral blood. The chain joins TRBV12-3 or TRBV12-4 to TRBJ2-7, with D possibly TRBD2 on 5 matching bases. The source is a woman aged 55-69 years with primary liver carcinoma and hepatitis B virus infection. This CDR3 is CASSPSGIGSYKQYF. CDR3 bases: TGTGCCAGCAGTCCTTCGGGAATAGGCTCCTACAAGCAGTACTTC.